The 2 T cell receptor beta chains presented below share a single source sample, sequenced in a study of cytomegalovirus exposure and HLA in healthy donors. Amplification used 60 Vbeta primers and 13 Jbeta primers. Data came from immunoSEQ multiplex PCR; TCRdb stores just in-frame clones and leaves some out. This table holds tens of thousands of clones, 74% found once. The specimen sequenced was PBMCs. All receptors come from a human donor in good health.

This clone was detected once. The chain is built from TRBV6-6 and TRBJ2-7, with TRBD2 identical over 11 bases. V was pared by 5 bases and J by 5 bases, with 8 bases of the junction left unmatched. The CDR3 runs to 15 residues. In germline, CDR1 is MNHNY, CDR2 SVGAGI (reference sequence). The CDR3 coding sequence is TGTGCCAGCAGTCTTCAACTAGCGGGAGTGGACGAGCAGTACTTC. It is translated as CASSLQLAGVDEQYF.

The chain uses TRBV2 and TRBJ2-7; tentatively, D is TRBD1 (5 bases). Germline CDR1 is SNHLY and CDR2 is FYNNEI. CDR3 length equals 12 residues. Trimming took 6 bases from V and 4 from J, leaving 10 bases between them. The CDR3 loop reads CASRDNRYEQYF. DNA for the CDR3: TGTGCCAGCAGGGACAACCGATACGAGCAGTACTTC.